Here is one TCR beta chain with its context. This sample is drawn from a study of blood T cells in healthy people across ages. Then a second PCR, running about 6 to 12 cycles, was carried out with a sample-barcoded 5' primer and a J-beta primer mix. MiXCR was run by TCRdb on the 5' RACE reads, yielding one entry per CDR3 protein. The profile shows 850,000 to 1,000,000 distinct CDR3 sequences, 45% to 50% of them singletons. The CDR3 is 14 residues long. With 6 bases removed from V and 5 bases from J, the gap between germline ends came to 11 bases. Germline V gene sequence: CDR1 SNHLY, CDR2 FYNNEI. Sample: blood. The TCR sequence derives from a man aged 25 to 40 in good health. The chain combines TRBV2 with TRBJ1-6, with a possible D match to TRBD1 (6 bases). The CDR3 reads CASRGDIDNSPLHF. DNA for the CDR3: TGTGCCAGCAGGGGGGACATTGATAATTCACCCCTCCACTTT.